Shown below are 10 T cell receptor beta chains from a single sample sequenced in a study of blood T cell repertoires in COVID-19. Assay: immunoSEQ multiplex PCR; the TCRdb copy retains only in-frame clones and omits some. The profile shows hundreds of thousands of clones, about 85% of them singletons. Source material: peripheral blood. All receptors come from a human donor in a cohort sampled during active COVID-19.

CDR3 sequence: CASSLSASGSYEQYF. In DNA form, the CDR3 reads TGTGCCAGCAGTTTAAGTGCTAGCGGCTCCTACGAGCAGTACTTC. This rearrangement joins TRBV28 to TRBJ2-7, with 7 bases that match TRBD2. Germline assignment: CDR1 MDHEN and CDR2 SYDVKM. The CDR3 has 15 amino acids. V trimming: 2 bases; J trimming: 0 bases; junction bases outside the gene matches: 4.

In this sample, this clone turned up once. This rearrangement joins TRBV5-1 to TRBJ2-1; the match to TRBD1 covers 7 bases. The CDR3 length is 13 residues. The germline V gene encodes CDR1 SGHRS and CDR2 YFSETQ. V lost 0 bases to trimming and J lost 10 bases; unmatched junction nucleotides: 4. The CDR3 loop reads CASSLGRGQEQFF. The CDR3 coding sequence is TGCGCCAGCAGCTTGGGCAGGGGACAGGAGCAGTTCTTC.

The chain is built from TRBV27 and TRBJ2-5; D is unresolved. Looked up from germline, CDR1 is MNHEY and CDR2 is SMNVEV (reference sequence). Trimming left V 1 base short and J 3 bases short, with 6 bases between. This CDR3 is built from 13 residues. The DNA for the CDR3 is TGTGCCAGCAGTTTATTCCGGGAAGAGACCCAGTACTTC. Residues: CASSLFREETQYF.

The V call is TRBV7-3, the J call TRBJ2-1; 8 bases line up with TRBD2. V gave up 5 bases and J gave up 7 bases; unmatched junction bases: 13. Germline assignment: CDR1 SGHTA and CDR2 FQGTGA. This CDR3 spans 16 amino acids. The CDR3 bases are TGTGCCAGCAGCCCTTTCGGGGGGGGCCCCCTGAATGAGCAGTTCTTC. Its protein product is CASSPFGGGPLNEQFF.

The chain recombines TRBV4-1 with TRBJ2-3; D is perhaps TRBD2 (7 bases). CDR1 and CDR2 (germline): MGHRA, YSYEKL. V gave up 1 base and J gave up 0 bases, with 17 bases separating them. This CDR3 has 18 amino acids. This CDR3 is CASSQGRGGEPSTDTQYF. The CDR3 nucleotides are TGCGCCAGCAGCCAAGGGAGGGGGGGGGAACCTAGCACAGATACGCAGTATTTT.

V is TRBV19 and J is TRBJ1-6; the D gene is possibly TRBD1 (6 bases). Germline CDR1 reads LNHDA; CDR2 reads SQIVND (reference sequence). The V and J ends lost 5 bases and 6 bases respectively, with 11 bases between them. The CDR3 consists of 14 residues. CDR3 amino acids: CASSGTRGNSPLHF. The CDR3 DNA sequence: TGTGCCAGTAGTGGGACCAGGGGTAATTCACCCCTCCACTTT.

The chain links TRBV19 to TRBJ1-6; D remains unclear. There are 14 residues in the CDR3. Germline V CDR1 and CDR2: LNHDA, SQIVND (reference sequence). V lost 2 bases and J 7 bases, leaving 9 bases between the germline ends. CDR3 amino acids: CASSIRTENSPLHF. As DNA, the CDR3 is TGTGCCAGTAGTATAAGAACAGAAAATTCACCCCTCCACTTT.

This clone was observed a handful of times. The rearrangement uses TRBV9 and TRBJ2-1, with a possible D match to TRBD2 (6 bases). The CDR3 contains 12 residues. V gave up 2 bases and J gave up 9 bases, with 9 bases separating them. CDR1 is SGDLS and CDR2 is YYNGEE in the germline V gene. CDR3 sequence reads: CASSVRESEQFF. As DNA, the CDR3 is TGTGCCAGCAGCGTCCGGGAGAGTGAGCAGTTCTTC. Filled out from reference TRBV9 and TRBJ2-1, the complete variable domain reads DSGVTQTPKHLITATGQRVTLRCSPRSGDLSVYWYQQSLDQGLQFLIQYYNGEERAKGNILERFSAQQFPDLHSELNLSSLELGDSALYFCASSVRESEQFFGPGTRLTVL.

The chain couples TRBV11-3 to TRBJ2-3; 7 bases are a match to TRBD1. Trimming at V came to 5 bases and at J to 6 bases, leaving 5 bases not matched to a gene. The germline V gene has CDR1 SGHNT and CDR2 YENEEA. CDR3 size: 13 residues. CDR3 sequence (DNA): TGTGCCAGCAGCATACAGGGGAGTGATACGCAGTATTTT. This sequence encodes CASSIQGSDTQYF.

The chain joins TRBV6-5 to TRBJ1-1, with no clear D. CDR3 length equals 13 residues. V was trimmed by 10 bases and J by 4 bases, leaving 16 bases between them. Germline-derived CDR1 and CDR2 are MNHEY and SVGAGI. CDR3 sequence: CAIEATRGTEAFF. In DNA form, the CDR3 reads TGTGCCATCGAAGCCACCCGGGGCACTGAAGCTTTCTTT.